Detailed here is one T cell receptor (beta chain). The antigen remains unidentified. The protocol was immunoSEQ multiplex PCR, while the TCRdb copy is restricted to in-frame clones and leaves out a portion. The data show just under 85,000 clones, roughly nine tenths seen once. CDR1 and CDR2 from the germline V gene are LNHDA and SQIVND (reference sequence). Trimming at V came to 5 bases and at J to 4 bases, leaving 4 bases not matched to a gene. CDR3 length: 16 amino acids. The data derive from a study of T cell responses to AZD1222 COVID-19 vaccine. Study-level findings and limits: Samples come after the peak T cell response, not at day 14. CD4 TCRs associated with vaccination spanned spike, dominating at 160-218 and 743-854. Only a handful of AZD1222 recipients tested seropositive at baseline.

The receptor was isolated from an adult in good health. This chain joins TRBV19 and TRBJ2-2; 13 positions agree with TRBD2. This material consisted of peripheral blood, taken on day 0 of AZD1222 vaccination. The DNA for the CDR3 is TGTGCCAGTAGTCCTCGACTAGCGGGAGGCACCGGGGAGCTGTTTTTT. Amino acid sequence: CASSPRLAGGTGELFF.